The rows below give T cell receptor beta chains drawn from one sample of a study of monozygotic twins with cystic fibrosis. The protocol was immunoSEQ multiplex PCR, while the TCRdb copy is restricted to in-frame clones and leaves out a portion. Altogether tens of thousands of clones are present, about 96% being singletons, with the ten largest covering 2.7%. What was sequenced was blood. The source of these receptors is a girl aged 2 to 9 with cystic fibrosis. Each CDR3 is given with its conserved first and last residue. D genes are given only for firm matches. Clone size is shown for a subset of rows, as once, few, many or a class of expanded clone.

>TRBV11-2|NA|TRBJ1-1|TRBD1
TGTGCCAGCAGCTTAACAGGGGATACTGAAGCTTTCTTT
CASSLTGDTEAFF
>TRBV6-5|NA|TRBJ2-5|TRBD2
TGTGCCAGCAGTTTCCAGACTAGCGGGGAGACCCAGTACTTC
CASSFQTSGETQYF
>TRBV14|NA|TRBJ1-1|NA
TGTGCCAGCAGCCAAGATACGGTGGGGAATGAACGGGCTTTCTTT
CASSQDTVGNERAFF
>TRBV7-2|NA|TRBJ2-7|NA
TGTGCCAGCAGACGTGGGGGTGAAGAGCAGTACTTC
CASRRGGEEQYF
>TRBV11-2|NA|TRBJ2-4|NA
TGTGCCAGCAGCTTTACCGGGTCCCAAAACATTCAGTACTTC
CASSFTGSQNIQYF
>TRBV30|NA|TRBJ2-1|NA
TGTGCCTGGAGTCTGGGGGCGACCTCCTACAATGAGCAGTTCTTC
CAWSLGATSYNEQFF
>TRBV18|once|TRBJ2-7|TRBD1
TGTGCCAGCTCACCGGGACAGTTGACGTACGAGCAGTACTTC
CASSPGQLTYEQYF
>TRBV27|NA|TRBJ2-5|NA
TGTGCCAGCAGCCCGGCGGGCGGGAAAGAGACCCAGTACTTC
CASSPAGGKETQYF
>TRBV30|NA|TRBJ2-2|NA
TGTGCCTGGAGGCGGGTAACCGGGGAGCTGTTTTTT
CAWRRVTGELFF
>TRBV7-9|NA|TRBJ1-2|TRBD1
TGTGCCAGCAGCGGCCAGGACAGGATCTCTGGCTACACCTTC
CASSGQDRISGYTF
>TRBV29-1|NA|TRBJ2-3|TRBD2
TGCAGCGTTCGCGGGAGAGTGACAGATACGCAGTATTTT
CSVRGRVTDTQYF
>TRBV2|NA|TRBJ2-1|TRBD2
TGTGCCAGCAGTGTGACTAGCGGGCCAGCCTACAATGAGCAGTTCTTC
CASSVTSGPAYNEQFF
>TRBV5-4|NA|TRBJ2-1|NA
TGTGCCAGCAGCTTTCCGAGCTCCTACAATGAGCAGTTCTTC
CASSFPSSYNEQFF
>TRBV5-8|NA|TRBJ2-5|NA
TGTGCCAGCAGCTTGGCCAGGCGAAATCACGAGGTCCAGTACTTC
CASSLARRNHEVQYF
>TRBV11-3|once|TRBJ2-4|NA
TGTGCCAGCAGCTTAGTAACGGCAGTGCTAGCCAAAAACATTCAGTACTTC
CASSLVTAVLAKNIQYF
>TRBV29-1|NA|TRBJ2-7|TRBD2
TGCAGCGTGGGGGAGACTAGCGGATACGAGCAGTACTTC
CSVGETSGYEQYF
>TRBV7-3|NA|TRBJ2-2|NA
TGTGCCAGCAGCTCACCGGGAGAGCGGCCCTTTTTT
CASSSPGERPFF
>TRBV30|NA|TRBJ2-2|TRBD2
TGTGCCTGGAGTGTAACCGGGAGGGCACGCAGGGAGCTGTTTTTT
CAWSVTGRARRELFF
>TRBV6-1|NA|TRBJ2-1|NA
TGTGCCAGCAGTGACGGCCCCGTGTCGTCCAATGAGCAGTTCTTC
CASSDGPVSSNEQFF
>TRBV29-1|NA|TRBJ1-2|NA
TGCAGCGCCCTTTTAAGATCAGGGTCTCCGTTGGTAGGCTACACCTTC
CSALLRSGSPLVGYTF
>TRBV29-1|NA|TRBJ2-7|NA
TGCAGCGTTTCCTCCGGGACGAACTACGAGCAGTACTTC
CSVSSGTNYEQYF
>TRBV19|once|TRBJ2-7|NA
TGTGCCAGTAGTATCGCCAGGAGCTCCTACGAGCAGTACTTC
CASSIARSSYEQYF
>TRBV4-2|NA|TRBJ2-1|TRBD2
TGTGCCAGCAGCCCAGCGGGAGGGAAGTACAATGAGCAGTTCTTC
CASSPAGGKYNEQFF
>TRBV7-9|NA|TRBJ2-7|NA
TGTGCCAGCAGCCCGGAGGGGTTCGGGGCTTACGAGCAGTACTTC
CASSPEGFGAYEQYF
>TRBV2|NA|TRBJ2-1|TRBD2
TGTGCCAGCAGTGAGGTTCGGACTAGCGCCAATGAGCAGTTCTTC
CASSEVRTSANEQFF
>TRBV19|NA|TRBJ1-1|TRBD1
TGTGCCAGTAGTACCCCCCTTTTCAGGGGGACAAACACTGAAGCTTTCTTT
CASSTPLFRGTNTEAFF
>TRBV6-4|NA|TRBJ2-2|TRBD2
TGTGCCAGCAGTGACTCCGCGGGAGTCGGGGAGCTGTTTTTT
CASSDSAGVGELFF
>TRBV29-1|NA|TRBJ2-1|NA
TGCAGCGCCCAATTAGTTAGGGGCAATGAGCAGTTCTTC
CSAQLVRGNEQFF
>TRBV5-1|once|TRBJ2-7|NA
TGCGCCAGCAGGCCTGGGACGGCTAGCCTACGAGAGCAGTACTTC
CASRPGTASLREQYF
>TRBV19|NA|TRBJ1-1|TRBD1
TGTGCCAGTAGTGGAACAGGGGACACTGAAGCTTTCTTT
CASSGTGDTEAFF
>TRBV9|NA|TRBJ2-1|TRBD2
TGTGCCAGCGGTCTAGCGGGAGGAGCTAATGAGCAGTTCTTC
CASGLAGGANEQFF
>TRBV7-3|NA|TRBJ2-1|NA
TGTGCCAGCAGCCCAAATGGGCTAGGACCCCCGGACAATGAGCAGTTCTTC
CASSPNGLGPPDNEQFF
>TRBV30|NA|TRBJ2-7|NA
TGTGCCTGGAGTGTAACGGGGAAGGACGACGAGCAGTACTTC
CAWSVTGKDDEQYF
>TRBV6-1|once|TRBJ1-4|TRBD1
TGTGCCAGCAGTGAATTTTTGGACAGGACTAATGAAAAACTGTTTTTT
CASSEFLDRTNEKLFF
>TRBV28|NA|TRBJ1-5|TRBD1
TGTGCCAGCAGTTCGGGACAGGGGTTCAATCAGCCCCAGCATTTT
CASSSGQGFNQPQHF
>TRBV27|NA|TRBJ2-3|NA
TGTGCCAGCAGTTTCAAGCTTTTGACGGGAGCGAGGACAGATACGCAGTATTTT
CASSFKLLTGARTDTQYF
>TRBV10-3|once|TRBJ2-3|TRBD1
TGTGCCATCAGTGGGGGACAGGGTACCACAGATACGCAGTATTTT
CAISGGQGTTDTQYF
>TRBV6-5|NA|TRBJ1-1|TRBD1
TGTGCCAGCAGACGGACAGGGGAAAGAGCTTTCTTT
CASRRTGERAFF
>TRBV4-2|NA|TRBJ2-1|TRBD2
TGTGCCAGCAGCCAAGATCGAGGCGGGCTAGCGGGAGTCTACAATGAGCAGTTCTTC
CASSQDRGGLAGVYNEQFF
>TRBV19|once|TRBJ2-1|NA
TGTGCCAGTACCAGGGGGGGGCCCCACAATGAGCAGTTCTTC
CASTRGGPHNEQFF
>TRBV6-6|NA|TRBJ2-5|NA
TGTGCCAGCAGTTACAGGACGGGGGAGACCCAGTACTTC
CASSYRTGETQYF
>TRBV4-3|NA|TRBJ2-1|TRBD2
TGCGCCAGCAGCCAAGATACTACTAGCGGGAGTCGTGAGCAGTTCTTC
CASSQDTTSGSREQFF
>TRBV19|NA|TRBJ2-3|TRBD1
TGTGCCAGTAGTACATTCAGGGGACAGGGGACAGATACGCAGTATTTT
CASSTFRGQGTDTQYF
>TRBV5-1|NA|TRBJ1-1|NA
TGCGCCAGCAGCTTGGCCGGGGCGAACACTGAAGCTTTCTTT
CASSLAGANTEAFF
>TRBV7-8|NA|TRBJ2-5|NA
TGTGCCAGCAGCTTAGCGAGGAGGTTGGAAGAGACCCAGTACTTC
CASSLARRLEETQYF
>TRBV7-9|NA|TRBJ2-3|NA
TGTGCCAGCAGCCACCGACGGGTCACAGATACGCAGTATTTT
CASSHRRVTDTQYF
>TRBV27|NA|TRBJ2-7|TRBD2
TGTGCCAGCAGTTATAGCGGGAACCTCCTCGAGCAGTACTTC
CASSYSGNLLEQYF
>TRBV2|once|TRBJ2-7|NA
TGTGCCAGCAGGGGTTACGACGAGCAGTACTTC
CASRGYDEQYF
>TRBV14|few|TRBJ2-1|TRBD1
TGTGCCAGCAGCCAAGGGGGACAGGGTGTTATCTTC
CASSQGGQGVIF
>TRBV4-1|NA|TRBJ2-5|NA
TGCGCCAGCAGCAAGGCCTTGGCAGAGACCCAGTACTTC
CASSKALAETQYF
>TRBV29-1|NA|TRBJ1-3|NA
TGCAGCGTTGAAGGGACGCTCAATGGAAACACCATATATTTT
CSVEGTLNGNTIYF